These 9 T cell receptor beta chains originate from one sample sequenced in a study of identical twins. TCRdb used MiXCR to reprocess the 5' RACE reads, holding one entry per CDR3 protein. The profile shows hundreds of thousands of distinct CDR3 sequences, around 5.7% of them singletons. The sample taken for sequencing was naive T cells sorted from blood. These receptors were collected from a young man in good health.

This clonotype was found many times. The chain couples TRBV29-1 to TRBJ2-1; TRBD1 or TRBD2 may be the D gene (5 bases each). Germline-derived CDR1 and CDR2 are SQVTM and ANQGSEA. The CDR3 loop spans 15 amino acids. Trimming took 8 bases from V and 8 from J, leaving 25 bases between them. The CDR3 DNA is TGCAGCCTCTCATTGGGGGTACTTTTCAAAGATGAGCAGTTCTTC. Translating it yields CSLSLGVLFKDEQFF.

About this clonotype: This may come from a read error, since a much larger clone is one base off. The V call is TRBV7-9, the J call TRBJ2-1; 7 bases line up with TRBD2. This CDR3 spans 15 amino acids. Germline trimming cut 7 bases from V and 3 bases from J; bases unmatched to any gene: 9. Germline V lookup: CDR1 SEHNR, CDR2 FQNEAQ (reference sequence). The CDR3 region has the DNA TGTGCCAGCACTGAACGAGGACTAGTCTACAATGAGCAGTTCTTC. This codes for CASTERGLVYNEQFF.

The table lists this clonotype with a few counts. The chain carries TRBV5-6 and TRBJ1-6; 7 positions match TRBD1. The CDR3 runs to 15 residues. The junction had 8 bases not matched to a gene; V was cut back by 4 bases and J by 7 bases. Germline assignment: CDR1 SGHDT and CDR2 YYEEEE. The CDR3 sequence: CASSRGGTANSPLHF. The CDR3 coding sequence is TGTGCCAGCAGCCGGGGGGGGACAGCGAATTCACCCCTCCACTTT.

V and J are TRBV12-3 or TRBV12-4 and TRBJ1-6, with TRBD1 as a possible D gene (6 bases). This CDR3 is built from 15 residues. V was clipped by 7 bases and J by 8 bases, with 18 bases between them. The CDR3 loop reads CASNLGGANYSPLHF. CDR3 nucleotide sequence: TGTGCCAGCAATCTTGGGGGGGCTAACTATTCACCCCTCCACTTT.

This clonotype was seen many times. The rearrangement joins TRBV12-3 or TRBV12-4 to TRBJ2-2; 8 nucleotides align to TRBD2. This CDR3 has 16 amino acids. J was trimmed by 0 bases and V by 7 bases; bases with no gene match: 7. CDR3 region: CASIPGGPANTGELFF. CDR3 in DNA: TGTGCCAGCATCCCGGGAGGGCCAGCGAACACCGGGGAGCTGTTTTTT.

The gene calls are TRBV27 and TRBJ2-1; no reliable D call. Germline V lookup: CDR1 MNHEY, CDR2 SMNVEV (reference sequence). The V and J ends lost 2 bases and 6 bases respectively, with 11 bases between them. CDR3 length: 14 amino acids. CDR3 protein: CASSLGVIGNEQFF. Here the CDR3 DNA reads TGTGCCAGCAGTTTAGGGGTTATTGGCAATGAGCAGTTCTTC.

The genes are TRBV5-4 and TRBJ1-1; D gene ambiguous. V dropped 4 bases and J dropped 2 bases, with 15 bases sitting between them. The germline V gene encodes CDR1 SGHNT and CDR2 YYREEE (reference sequence). CDR3 length: 15 amino acids. CDR3 region: CASSGEGRPNTEAFF. In DNA form, the CDR3 reads TGTGCCAGCAGCGGAGAGGGCAGGCCTAACACTGAAGCTTTCTTT.

This clonotype has at least ten counts. This chain uses TRBV11-2 with TRBJ2-5; D tentatively fits TRBD1 or TRBD2 (6 bases each). CDR3 length: 14 amino acids. Germline V CDR1 and CDR2: SGHAT, FQNNGV. The ends were cut back, 4 bases at V and 4 bases at J, with 13 bases in the middle. CDR3 bases: TGTGCCAGCAGCTCTGGGGGGCAGAGAGAGACCCAGTACTTC. Protein: CASSSGGQRETQYF.

This clonotype was counted many times. The V call is TRBV12-3 or TRBV12-4, the J call TRBJ2-7, with 11 nucleotides matching TRBD2. This CDR3 contains 13 residues. Trimming removed 6 bases from V and 3 bases from J; junction bases left unmatched: 1. This chain's CDR3 is CASRTSGIYEQYF. The CDR3 DNA reads TGTGCCAGCAGGACTAGCGGGATCTACGAGCAGTACTTC.